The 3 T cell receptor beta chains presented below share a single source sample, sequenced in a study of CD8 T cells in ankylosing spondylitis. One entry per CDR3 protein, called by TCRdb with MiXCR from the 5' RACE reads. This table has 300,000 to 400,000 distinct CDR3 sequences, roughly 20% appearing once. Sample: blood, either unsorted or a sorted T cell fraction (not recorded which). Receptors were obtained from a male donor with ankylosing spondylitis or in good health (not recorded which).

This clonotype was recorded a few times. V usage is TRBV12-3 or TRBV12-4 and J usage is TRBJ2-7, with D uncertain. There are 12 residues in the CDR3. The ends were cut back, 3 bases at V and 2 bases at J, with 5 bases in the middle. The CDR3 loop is CASSFAPYEQYF. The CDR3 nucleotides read TGTGCCAGCAGTTTCGCCCCCTACGAGCAGTACTTC.

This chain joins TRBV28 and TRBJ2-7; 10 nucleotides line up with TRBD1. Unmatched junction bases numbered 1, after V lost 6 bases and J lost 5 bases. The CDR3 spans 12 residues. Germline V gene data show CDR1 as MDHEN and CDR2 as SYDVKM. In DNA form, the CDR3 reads TGTGCCAGCAGGGACAGGGGGGACGAGCAGTACTTC. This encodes CASRDRGDEQYF.

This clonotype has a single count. The DNA of the CDR3 is TGCGCCAGCAGCTTGGGACAGGCATCGCCCTCCTACGAGCAGTACTTC. The encoded protein is CASSLGQASPSYEQYF. This chain links TRBV5-1 with TRBJ2-7; a weak D match, TRBD1 (6 bases). The V and J ends lost 0 bases and 0 bases respectively, with 13 bases between them. Germline loops: CDR1 SGHRS, CDR2 YFSETQ. This CDR3 contains 16 residues.